Listed below are T cell receptor beta chains from one sample, sequenced in a study of blood T cells in healthy people across ages. TCRdb redid the calling of the 5' RACE reads with MiXCR, one entry per CDR3 protein. The sample yields about 970,000 distinct CDR3 sequences, roughly 51% seen once. The sequencing input was blood. The receptors were sampled from a woman aged 55-70 years in good health. CDR3s include the opening cysteine and the closing phenylalanine or tryptophan. D genes are given only for firm matches. Size is stated for part of the rows, as once, few or many counts, or as a class when the clone is expanded.

clone_size: NA
d_call: NA
cdr3_length: 12
j_call: TRBJ2-7
v_call: TRBV20-1
cdr3_nt: TGCAGTGCCCCAGACCGATTATACGAGCAGTACTTC
cdr3_aa: CSAPDRLYEQYF

clone_size: few
d_call: NA
cdr3_length: 13
j_call: TRBJ2-1
v_call: TRBV20-1
cdr3_nt: TGCAGCGCGAGGCTTAGTGGACCTAATGAGCAGTTCTTC
cdr3_aa: CSARLSGPNEQFF

clone_size: NA
d_call: NA
cdr3_length: 12
j_call: TRBJ1-1
v_call: TRBV20-1
cdr3_nt: TGCAGTGCTAGTAACCTGCCCACTGAAGCTTTCTTT
cdr3_aa: CSASNLPTEAFF

clone_size: few
d_call: NA
cdr3_length: 14
j_call: TRBJ1-1
v_call: TRBV3-1
cdr3_nt: TGTGCCAGCAGCCAAGTGAGGGGGGGGACTGAAGCTTTCTTT
cdr3_aa: CASSQVRGGTEAFF

clone_size: NA
d_call: TRBD1
cdr3_length: 14
j_call: TRBJ2-3
v_call: TRBV7-2
cdr3_nt: TGTGCCAGCAGCGATCGACAGGGGTCGGATACGCAGTATTTT
cdr3_aa: CASSDRQGSDTQYF

clone_size: few
d_call: TRBD1
cdr3_length: 15
j_call: TRBJ2-3
v_call: TRBV5-5
cdr3_nt: TGTGCCAGCAGCTTGGCGGCAGGGGGTCCAGATACGCAGTATTTT
cdr3_aa: CASSLAAGGPDTQYF

clone_size: NA
d_call: NA
cdr3_length: 17
j_call: TRBJ2-5
v_call: TRBV5-1
cdr3_nt: TGCGCCAGCAGCTTGAGGGGAAGGCGGGACTTACAAGAGACCCAGTACTTC
cdr3_aa: CASSLRGRRDLQETQYF

clone_size: many
d_call: TRBD2
cdr3_length: 13
j_call: TRBJ2-1
v_call: TRBV28
cdr3_nt: TGTGCCAGCAGTCTAGGGAGGGCCAATGAGCAGTTCTTC
cdr3_aa: CASSLGRANEQFF

clone_size: NA
d_call: TRBD2
cdr3_length: 13
j_call: TRBJ2-7
v_call: TRBV20-1
cdr3_nt: TGCAGTGCTAGGACTAGCGGGATATACGAGCAGTACTTC
cdr3_aa: CSARTSGIYEQYF

clone_size: NA
d_call: NA
cdr3_length: 15
j_call: TRBJ1-4
v_call: TRBV7-3
cdr3_nt: TGTGCCAGCAGCCTCGGACGGACTCGTAATGAAAAACTGTTTTTT
cdr3_aa: CASSLGRTRNEKLFF

clone_size: NA
d_call: NA
cdr3_length: 18
j_call: TRBJ2-7
v_call: TRBV12-3/TRBV12-4
cdr3_nt: TGTGCCAGCAGTTCGACCCTAGGGGACGCCGGGTATAGCTACGAGCAGTACTTC
cdr3_aa: CASSSTLGDAGYSYEQYF

clone_size: few
d_call: TRBD2
cdr3_length: 19
j_call: TRBJ2-4
v_call: TRBV29-1
cdr3_nt: TGCAGCGTTGCGGATCTGACTAGCGGGGGGATGATAGCCAAAAACATTCAGTACTTC
cdr3_aa: CSVADLTSGGMIAKNIQYF

clone_size: once
d_call: NA
cdr3_length: 16
j_call: TRBJ2-2
v_call: TRBV15
cdr3_nt: TGTGCCACCAGCAGAGTATTTCCCGCGAACACCGGGGAGCTGTTTTTT
cdr3_aa: CATSRVFPANTGELFF

clone_size: NA
d_call: NA
cdr3_length: 13
j_call: TRBJ1-1
v_call: TRBV20-1
cdr3_nt: TGCAGTGCTAGAGGGGATGTAGACACTGAAGCTTTCTTT
cdr3_aa: CSARGDVDTEAFF

clone_size: many
d_call: NA
cdr3_length: 13
j_call: TRBJ2-5
v_call: TRBV4-1
cdr3_nt: TGCGCCAGCAGAGGACAGTCCCAAGAGACCCAGTACTTC
cdr3_aa: CASRGQSQETQYF

clone_size: few
d_call: NA
cdr3_length: 13
j_call: TRBJ1-1
v_call: TRBV28
cdr3_nt: TGTGCCAGCAGACTATATAGCTATACTGAAGCTTTCTTT
cdr3_aa: CASRLYSYTEAFF

clone_size: NA
d_call: NA
cdr3_length: 13
j_call: TRBJ2-7
v_call: TRBV28
cdr3_nt: TGTGCCAGCAACATCCCCCGGGGATCGGTGCAGTACTTC
cdr3_aa: CASNIPRGSVQYF

clone_size: NA
d_call: NA
cdr3_length: 16
j_call: TRBJ2-5
v_call: TRBV12-3/TRBV12-4
cdr3_nt: TGTGCCAGCAGTCCCGAAGGGGCGGAGGTTGCCTGGGCCCAGTACTTC
cdr3_aa: CASSPEGAEVAWAQYF

clone_size: NA
d_call: TRBD2
cdr3_length: 12
j_call: TRBJ2-4
v_call: TRBV28
cdr3_nt: TGTGCCAGCAGTTTCCCCGAGGGAGGGCAGTACTTC
cdr3_aa: CASSFPEGGQYF

clone_size: NA
d_call: TRBD2
cdr3_length: 11
j_call: TRBJ2-1
v_call: TRBV29-1
cdr3_nt: TGCAGCGTGCCCCTAGCGGCTGAGCAGTTCTTC
cdr3_aa: CSVPLAAEQFF

clone_size: NA
d_call: TRBD1
cdr3_length: 14
j_call: TRBJ1-4
v_call: TRBV30
cdr3_nt: TGTGCCTGGAGTGTAAACAGGGGTAGTGAAAAACTGTTTTTT
cdr3_aa: CAWSVNRGSEKLFF

clone_size: NA
d_call: TRBD2
cdr3_length: 16
j_call: TRBJ2-3
v_call: TRBV9
cdr3_nt: TGTGCCAGCAGCGCCCACCCTAGCGGGGCCACAGATACGCAGTATTTT
cdr3_aa: CASSAHPSGATDTQYF

clone_size: few
d_call: NA
cdr3_length: 17
j_call: TRBJ2-7
v_call: TRBV6-6
cdr3_nt: TGTGCCAGCAGTTACTCCCCTAGGCCATCGAGCTCCTACGAGCAGTACTTC
cdr3_aa: CASSYSPRPSSSYEQYF

clone_size: many
d_call: NA
cdr3_length: 14
j_call: TRBJ2-6
v_call: TRBV5-6
cdr3_nt: TGTGCCAGCAGTTGGGGATCTGGGGCCAACGTCCTGACTTTC
cdr3_aa: CASSWGSGANVLTF

clone_size: once
d_call: NA
cdr3_length: 16
j_call: TRBJ1-1
v_call: TRBV11-2
cdr3_nt: TGTGCCAGCAGCTTAAGCCCGGGACACCTGAACACTGAAGCTTTCTTT
cdr3_aa: CASSLSPGHLNTEAFF

clone_size: few
d_call: TRBD2
cdr3_length: 15
j_call: TRBJ2-3
v_call: TRBV20-1
cdr3_nt: TGCAGTGCTGGCTCAAGGACTAGCGTCACAGATACGCAGTATTTT
cdr3_aa: CSAGSRTSVTDTQYF

clone_size: NA
d_call: TRBD1
cdr3_length: 16
j_call: TRBJ2-7
v_call: TRBV27
cdr3_nt: TGTGCCAGCAGCAGTCTGGGCATACAGGGGGCGGACGAGCAGTACTTC
cdr3_aa: CASSSLGIQGADEQYF

clone_size: many
d_call: NA
cdr3_length: 14
j_call: TRBJ2-7
v_call: TRBV5-1
cdr3_nt: TGCGCCAGCAGCCTACATAGCGGAACCTACGAGCAGTACTTC
cdr3_aa: CASSLHSGTYEQYF

clone_size: few
d_call: NA
cdr3_length: 14
j_call: TRBJ1-2
v_call: TRBV20-1
cdr3_nt: TGCAGTGCTAGAGATCCCGGCAGGAGGAGCGGCTACACCTTC
cdr3_aa: CSARDPGRRSGYTF

clone_size: NA
d_call: NA
cdr3_length: 17
j_call: TRBJ2-7
v_call: TRBV27
cdr3_nt: TGTGCCAGCAGTTTCTCCCGAGGGTCCGCACGCCCCTACGAGCAGTACTTC
cdr3_aa: CASSFSRGSARPYEQYF

clone_size: NA
d_call: TRBD2
cdr3_length: 19
j_call: TRBJ2-4
v_call: TRBV5-1
cdr3_nt: TGCGCCAGCAGCTTGGTGGCTAGCGGGGACTTACTAGCCAAAAACATTCAGTACTTC
cdr3_aa: CASSLVASGDLLAKNIQYF

clone_size: NA
d_call: NA
cdr3_length: 14
j_call: TRBJ2-3
v_call: TRBV29-1
cdr3_nt: TGCAGCGTTGAAACCCTTGCGCAGGCAGATACGCAGTATTTT
cdr3_aa: CSVETLAQADTQYF

clone_size: NA
d_call: NA
cdr3_length: 12
j_call: TRBJ2-5
v_call: TRBV20-1
cdr3_nt: TGCAGTGCTAGGGCGGGTCGAGAGACCCAGTACTTC
cdr3_aa: CSARAGRETQYF

clone_size: NA
d_call: TRBD2
cdr3_length: 15
j_call: TRBJ2-7
v_call: TRBV20-1
cdr3_nt: TGCAGTGCTAGAGACCCGCGGGAGCCTAGGTACGAGCAGTACTTC
cdr3_aa: CSARDPREPRYEQYF

clone_size: NA
d_call: TRBD1
cdr3_length: 19
j_call: TRBJ2-6
v_call: TRBV6-2/TRBV6-3
cdr3_nt: TGTGCCAGCAGTAGACCCTTTGGGACAGCCCTGGCTAGGGCCAACGTCCTGACTTTC
cdr3_aa: CASSRPFGTALARANVLTF

clone_size: NA
d_call: TRBD2
cdr3_length: 17
j_call: TRBJ2-3
v_call: TRBV25-1
cdr3_nt: TGTGCCAGCAGTGAGGCTAGCGGAGCCTCTAGCACAGATACGCAGTATTTT
cdr3_aa: CASSEASGASSTDTQYF

clone_size: NA
d_call: TRBD1
cdr3_length: 15
j_call: TRBJ1-2
v_call: TRBV15
cdr3_nt: TGTGCCACCAGCAGAGTACTTGGGACAGGGGTTGGCTACACCTTC
cdr3_aa: CATSRVLGTGVGYTF

clone_size: few
d_call: TRBD1
cdr3_length: 16
j_call: TRBJ1-5
v_call: TRBV4-1
cdr3_nt: TGCGCCAGCAGCCGGCAGGGACAGTCGGGCAATCAGCCCCAGCATTTT
cdr3_aa: CASSRQGQSGNQPQHF

clone_size: NA
d_call: TRBD2
cdr3_length: 15
j_call: TRBJ2-4
v_call: TRBV20-1
cdr3_nt: TGCAGTGCTAGAGCAGTACTAGCGGGAAAAAACATTCAGTACTTC
cdr3_aa: CSARAVLAGKNIQYF

clone_size: NA
d_call: NA
cdr3_length: 12
j_call: TRBJ2-1
v_call: TRBV20-1
cdr3_nt: TGCAGTGCTAGAGAGAATACCAGTGAGCAGTTCTTC
cdr3_aa: CSARENTSEQFF

clone_size: few
d_call: NA
cdr3_length: 16
j_call: TRBJ2-1
v_call: TRBV7-6
cdr3_nt: TGTGCCAGCAGCCCGGGGGCGCCGGGCTCCTACAATGAGCAGTTCTTC
cdr3_aa: CASSPGAPGSYNEQFF